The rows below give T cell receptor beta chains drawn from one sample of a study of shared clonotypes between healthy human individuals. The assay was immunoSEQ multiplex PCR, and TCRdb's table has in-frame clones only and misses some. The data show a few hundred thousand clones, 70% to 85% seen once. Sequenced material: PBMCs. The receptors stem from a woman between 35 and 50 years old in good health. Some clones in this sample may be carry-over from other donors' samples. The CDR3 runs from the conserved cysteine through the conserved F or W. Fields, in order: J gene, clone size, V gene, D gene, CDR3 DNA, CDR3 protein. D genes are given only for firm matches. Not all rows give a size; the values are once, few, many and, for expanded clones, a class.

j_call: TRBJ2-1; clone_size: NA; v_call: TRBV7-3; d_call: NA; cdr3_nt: TGTGCCAGCAGCCCTCACTCGAGCTCCTACAATGAGCAGTTCTTC; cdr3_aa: CASSPHSSSYNEQFF
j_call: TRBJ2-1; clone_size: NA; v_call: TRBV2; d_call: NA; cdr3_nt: TGTGCCAGCAGTGTGGAACAGGATGGGAATGAGCAGTTCTTC; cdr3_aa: CASSVEQDGNEQFF
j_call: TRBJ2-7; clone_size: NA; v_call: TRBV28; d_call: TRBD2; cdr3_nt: TGTGCCAGCAGTTTCAGACTTCCGGGACTAGCGGGATACGAGCAGTACTTC; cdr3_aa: CASSFRLPGLAGYEQYF
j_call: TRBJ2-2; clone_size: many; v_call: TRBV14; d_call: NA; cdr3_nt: TGTGCCAGCAGTAGGACAGCCGCGAACACCGGGGAGCTGTTTTTT; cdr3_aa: CASSRTAANTGELFF
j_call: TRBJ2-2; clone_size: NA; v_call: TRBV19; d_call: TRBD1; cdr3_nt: TGTGCCAGTAGCTTTCAGGGGACAGGGGGCTCCGGGGAGCTGTTTTTT; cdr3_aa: CASSFQGTGGSGELFF
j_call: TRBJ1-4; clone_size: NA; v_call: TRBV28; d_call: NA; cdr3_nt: TGTGCCAGCAGTTATGCGGGGTTGGGAGAAATTAATGAAAAACTGTTTTTT; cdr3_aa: CASSYAGLGEINEKLFF
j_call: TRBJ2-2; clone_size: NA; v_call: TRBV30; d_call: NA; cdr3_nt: TGTGCCTGGAGTGTTACACCCAGGGAGCTGTTTTTT; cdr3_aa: CAWSVTPRELFF
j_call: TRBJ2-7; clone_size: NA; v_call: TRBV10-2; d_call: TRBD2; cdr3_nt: TGCGCCAGCAGTGACGTTAGCGGGCGCTCCTACGAGCAGTACTTC; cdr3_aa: CASSDVSGRSYEQYF
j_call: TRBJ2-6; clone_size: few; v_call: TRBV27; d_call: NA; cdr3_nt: TGTGCCAGCAGCGGGTCTGGGGCCAACGTCCTGACTTTC; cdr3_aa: CASSGSGANVLTF
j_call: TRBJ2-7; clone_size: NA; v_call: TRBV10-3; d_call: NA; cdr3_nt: TGTGCCATCAGTGCGCGGGGATCCTACGAGCAGTACTTC; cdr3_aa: CAISARGSYEQYF
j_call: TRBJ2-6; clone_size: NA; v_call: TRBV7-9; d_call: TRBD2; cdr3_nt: TGTGCTATCAGCGGGGCCGACGGGGCCAACGTCCTGACTTTC; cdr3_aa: CAISGADGANVLTF
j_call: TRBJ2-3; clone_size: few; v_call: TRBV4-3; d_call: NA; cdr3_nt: TGCGCCAGCAGCGCTTTGGACTACCCCACAGATACGCAGTATTTT; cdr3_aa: CASSALDYPTDTQYF
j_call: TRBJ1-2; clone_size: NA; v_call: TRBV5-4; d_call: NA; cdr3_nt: TGTGCCAGCAGCTGGGGGGGCAGGATGGGTAACTATGGCTACACCTTC; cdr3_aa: CASSWGGRMGNYGYTF
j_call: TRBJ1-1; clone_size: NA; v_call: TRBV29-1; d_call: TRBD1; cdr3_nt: TGCAGCGTTGGGGGGGGACAGGGCGGCACTGAAGCTTTCTTT; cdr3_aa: CSVGGGQGGTEAFF
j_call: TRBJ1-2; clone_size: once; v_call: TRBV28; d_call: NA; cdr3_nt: TGTGCCAGCAGTTTACGTGTGGCAGCCCGGTTGTTCTATGGCTACACCTTC; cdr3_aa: CASSLRVAARLFYGYTF
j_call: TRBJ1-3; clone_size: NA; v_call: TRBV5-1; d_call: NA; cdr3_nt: TGCGCCAGCAGCGCCGCATCCGGGGCTGGAAACACCATATATTTT; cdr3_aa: CASSAASGAGNTIYF
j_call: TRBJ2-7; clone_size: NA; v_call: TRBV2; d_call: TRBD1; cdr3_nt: TGTGCCAGCAGCGAACAGGGGCCCCTCTACGAGCAGTACTTC; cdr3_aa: CASSEQGPLYEQYF
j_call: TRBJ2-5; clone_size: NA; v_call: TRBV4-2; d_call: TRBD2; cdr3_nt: TGTGCCAGCAGCCACTATAGCGGGAGGGGAAAAGAGACCCAGTACTTC; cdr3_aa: CASSHYSGRGKETQYF
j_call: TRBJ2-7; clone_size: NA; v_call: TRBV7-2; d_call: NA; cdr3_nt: TGTGCCAGCCAGGGGGGAGTTGAGCAGTACTTC; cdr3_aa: CASQGGVEQYF
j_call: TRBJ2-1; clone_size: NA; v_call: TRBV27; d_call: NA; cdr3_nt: TGTGCCAGCAGTCCCCGCATTCTCAATGAGCAGTTCTTC; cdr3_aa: CASSPRILNEQFF
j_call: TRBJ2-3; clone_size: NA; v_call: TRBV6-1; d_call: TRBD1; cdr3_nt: TGTGCCAGCAGTGAAAGGGAGACAGGGGGCAAAGATACGCAGTATTTT; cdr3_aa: CASSERETGGKDTQYF
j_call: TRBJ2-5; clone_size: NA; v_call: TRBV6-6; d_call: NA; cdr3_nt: TGTGCCAGCAGTCAAGGCCTCAGGGCCCAAGAGACCCAGTACTTC; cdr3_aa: CASSQGLRAQETQYF
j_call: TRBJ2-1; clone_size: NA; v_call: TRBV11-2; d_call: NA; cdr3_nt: TGTGCCAGCAGCCCACAGGGAAACAATGAGCAGTTCTTC; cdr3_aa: CASSPQGNNEQFF
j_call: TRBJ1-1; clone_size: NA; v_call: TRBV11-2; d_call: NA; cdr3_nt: TGTGCCAGCAGCTTAGTGGGGGGAACTGAAGCTTTCTTT; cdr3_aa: CASSLVGGTEAFF
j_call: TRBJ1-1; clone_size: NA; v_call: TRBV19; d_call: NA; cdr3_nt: TGTGCCAGTAGTATGGGACGGGTGAACACTGAAGCTTTCTTT; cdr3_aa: CASSMGRVNTEAFF
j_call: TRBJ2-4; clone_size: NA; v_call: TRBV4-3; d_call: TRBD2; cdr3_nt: TGCGCCAGCAGCCAAGATCGGGGACTAGCGGGCGTCATTCAGTACTTC; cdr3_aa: CASSQDRGLAGVIQYF
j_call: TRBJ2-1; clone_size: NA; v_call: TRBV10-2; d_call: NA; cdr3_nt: TGCGCCAGCAGTGTTGTCAACAATGAGCAGTTCTTC; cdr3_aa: CASSVVNNEQFF
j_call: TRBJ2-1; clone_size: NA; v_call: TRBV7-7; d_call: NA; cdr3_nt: TGTGCCAGCAGCTTAGCACTAAGCTCCTACAATGAGCAGTTCTTC; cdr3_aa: CASSLALSSYNEQFF
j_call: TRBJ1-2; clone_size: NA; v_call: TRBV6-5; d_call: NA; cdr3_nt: TGTGCCAGCAGGTCGGGTTATGGCTACACCTTC; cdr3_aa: CASRSGYGYTF
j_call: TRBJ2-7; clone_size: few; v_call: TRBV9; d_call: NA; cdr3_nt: TGTGCCAGCAGCTCGGGACTGATATACGAGCAGTACTTC; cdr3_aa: CASSSGLIYEQYF
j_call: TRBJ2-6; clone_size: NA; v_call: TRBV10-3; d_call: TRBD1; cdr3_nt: TGTGCCATCAGTGGGGACAGGAGGGCCTCTGGGGCCAACGTCCTGACTTTC; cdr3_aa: CAISGDRRASGANVLTF
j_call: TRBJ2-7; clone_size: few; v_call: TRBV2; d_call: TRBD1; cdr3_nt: TGTGCCAGCAGTGAAGGGACAGGGATGGCCGAGCAGTACTTC; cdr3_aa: CASSEGTGMAEQYF
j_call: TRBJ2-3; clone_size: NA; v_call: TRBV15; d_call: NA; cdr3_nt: TGTGCCACCAGCAGAGGTCCCCTACTCTTTACAGATACGCAGTATTTT; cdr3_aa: CATSRGPLLFTDTQYF
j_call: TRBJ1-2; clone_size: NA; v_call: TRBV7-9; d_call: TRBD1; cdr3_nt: TGTGCCAGCAGCTTAGCGGCAGACAGGGGCCGAGGTGGCTACACCTTC; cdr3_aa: CASSLAADRGRGGYTF
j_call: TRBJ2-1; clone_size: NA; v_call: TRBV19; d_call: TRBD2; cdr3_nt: TGTGCCAGTGCCGGGACTAGCGGGAGGGCCCGGAAGTTCTTC; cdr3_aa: CASAGTSGRARKFF
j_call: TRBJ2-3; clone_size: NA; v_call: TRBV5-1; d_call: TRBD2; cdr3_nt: TGCGCCAGCAGCTTGGGGCTAGCGGGAGGCTCCCGTGGGGATACGCAGTATTTT; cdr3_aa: CASSLGLAGGSRGDTQYF
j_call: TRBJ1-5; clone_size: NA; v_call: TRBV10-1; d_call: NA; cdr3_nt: TGCGCCAGCAGTGGGGGGTTCACGGAGCCCCAGCATTTT; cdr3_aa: CASSGGFTEPQHF
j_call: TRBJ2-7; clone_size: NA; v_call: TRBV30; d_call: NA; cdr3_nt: TGTGCCTGGAGTGGGGTAGGGGGAGGGTACGAGCAGTACTTC; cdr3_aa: CAWSGVGGGYEQYF